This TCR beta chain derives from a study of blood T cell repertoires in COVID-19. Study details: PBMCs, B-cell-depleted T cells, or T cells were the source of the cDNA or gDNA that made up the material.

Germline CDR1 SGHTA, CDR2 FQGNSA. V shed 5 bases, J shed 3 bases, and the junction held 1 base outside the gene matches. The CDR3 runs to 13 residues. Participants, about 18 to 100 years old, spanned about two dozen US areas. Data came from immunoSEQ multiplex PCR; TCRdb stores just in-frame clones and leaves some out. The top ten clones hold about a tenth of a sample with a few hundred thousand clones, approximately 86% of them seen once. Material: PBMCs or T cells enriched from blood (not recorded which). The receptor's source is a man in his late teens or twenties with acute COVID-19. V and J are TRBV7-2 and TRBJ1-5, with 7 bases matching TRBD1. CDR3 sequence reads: CASSTGANQPQHF. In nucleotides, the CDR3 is TGTGCCAGCAGCACAGGGGCCAATCAGCCCCAGCATTTT.